The T cell receptor beta chain described here comes from a study of T cell responses to AZD1222 COVID-19 vaccine (dated by TCRdb to 2020 to 2023). About the full investigation: Because spike-specific TCR depth and breadth did not differ between the two schedules, AZD1222 recipients who got a second dose at roughly 4 weeks were pooled with those who got a second dose at roughly 12 weeks. TCR sequencing covered over 230 trial participants: 200 to 220 given two doses of AZD1222 and some 25 given two doses of MenACWY control vaccine. Enrollment into the trials was organized by age into subgroups of 18-55, 56-69 and 70-plus years, and those subgroups contained approximately 160, 26 and 62 TCR-sequenced participants, respectively.

On this clone: No cognate antigen has been identified for it. Per-base qualities were not stored, and no clone one base away is much larger.

The time point label of this sample denotes: baseline before first vaccination. Vaccinee samples came from UK trials COV001 and COV002, including a single-blind randomized controlled phase 2/3 trial of AZD1222 (ChAdOx1 nCoV-19) in healthy adults. For TCRbeta chain sequencing, PBMC samples from trial participants were taken at day 0 and at day 28 after the second dose. Measured from the cysteine to the phenylalanine, the CDR3 is 15 residues long. Only CDR3 DNA remains: 45 bases, in frame from the first base. The germline V gene specifies KGHSH as CDR1 and LQKENI as CDR2. For this chain, trimming is 4 bases at the V end and 3 bases at the J end, and the number of junction bases without a gene match is 8. The CDR3 regions of human TCRbeta chains were analyzed by immunosequencing. Concerning the study's data processing: Repertoire TCRs were matched against a reference library of SARS-CoV-2-specific TCRs generated with the MIRA antigen-specificity platform. Breadth was defined as the fraction of unique TCRs that were SARS-CoV-2-associated, and depth was defined as the fraction of total T cells that were SARS-CoV-2-associated. Using the MIRA data, each spike-specific TCR was mapped to the spike region that the TCR reacts to and placed in a CD4 or CD8 class. Log10-transformed breadth and depth values were compared by one-way ANOVA with Sidak's multiple comparisons tests. The table was pulled from immuneACCESS by TCRdb, which kept in-frame rearrangements only. Such tables lose some clones; where checked, under half of the loss comes from unresolved V genes, and the rest has no known cause. That table supplies the V and J calls and clone size; D and trimming were determined from the DNA. The sample table shows 97,000 or so clones, and about four fifths are seen once. The top ten clones comprise approximately 17% of the sample.

Broad study findings and their caveats: Conclusions about previously exposed vaccinees are limited because only a handful of AZD1222 recipients were SARS-CoV-2 seropositive at baseline. After two AZD1222 doses, spike-specific TCR breadth and depth were significantly higher than at day 0 and than in MenACWY recipients. Vaccine-associated CD4 TCRs spanned the whole spike protein, with dominant responses in regions 160-218 and 743-854. Reportedly, almost half of the unique spike-specific TCRs recognized epitopes lying outside the regions that are mutated in the B.1.351 and B.1.1.7 variants. In the small 56-69-year group, the increase in depth fell short of significance, most likely because of low power. Most participants were white British and females outnumbered males, and the authors suggested that clonal diversity may have been underestimated. No day 14 peak-response samples were available, so repertoires were characterized only after the peak T cell response.

Source: peripheral blood, taken on day 0 of AZD1222 vaccination. The chain uses TRBV18 and TRBJ2-5, and 7 junction bases match TRBD1. The TCR sequence derives from an adult in good health. The nucleotide sequence is TGTGCCAGCTCACTCAACTCCGGGACAGAAGAGACCCAGTACTTC. The resulting protein is CASSLNSGTEETQYF.